These T cell receptor beta chains were read from a single sample in a study of blood T cell repertoires in COVID-19. The table came from immunoSEQ multiplex PCR; TCRdb's copy has only in-frame clones and leaves some out. The data show about 87,000 clones, with around three quarters seen just once and approximately 4% held by the top ten. Sequences were obtained from peripheral blood. All receptors come from a woman aged 45-59 years with acute or convalescent COVID-19. Both conserved end residues are part of each CDR3. Fields, in order: V gene, clone size, D gene, J gene, CDR3 protein, CDR3 DNA. The D gene is left open where the match is weak. Clone size is shown for a subset of rows, as once, few, many or a class of expanded clone.

TRBV10-3	-	TRBD1	TRBJ2-2	CAIRTGADTGELFF	TGTGCCATCAGGACAGGGGCGGACACCGGGGAGCTGTTTTTT
TRBV6-5	many	-	TRBJ1-1	CASNSPGYGTEAFF	TGTGCCAGCAACTCCCCAGGGTATGGCACTGAAGCTTTCTTT
TRBV24-1	many	-	TRBJ1-2	CATSAQSYYGYTF	TGTGCCACCAGTGCTCAGTCGTACTATGGCTACACCTTC
TRBV6-5	-	TRBD1	TRBJ1-6	CASSYDGQDYSPLHF	TGTGCCAGCAGTTACGATGGACAGGACTATTCACCCCTCCACTTT
TRBV7-2	once	TRBD1	TRBJ1-6	CASSVSRDSPSEIHF	TGTGCCAGCAGCGTAAGCCGGGACAGCCCTTCGGAGATCCACTTT
TRBV5-5	-	TRBD1	TRBJ2-3	CASSFGTGPSTDTQYF	TGTGCCAGCAGCTTCGGGACAGGCCCCAGCACAGATACGCAGTATTTT
TRBV5-6	-	-	TRBJ1-1	CASSERARSPITEAFF	TGTGCCAGCAGCGAGAGGGCCCGGAGCCCAATCACTGAAGCTTTCTTT
TRBV10-3	-	TRBD1	TRBJ1-1	CAISEGGPLSAFF	TGTGCCATCAGTGAAGGGGGCCCCTTATCAGCTTTCTTT
TRBV28	-	-	TRBJ1-5	CASSLSHLREGNQPQHF	TGTGCCAGCAGTTTAAGTCACCTGAGGGAAGGCAATCAGCCCCAGCATTTT
TRBV19	-	TRBD2	TRBJ2-1	CASSIGSGPSSYNEQFF	TGTGCCAGTAGTATCGGTAGCGGGCCTAGCTCCTACAATGAGCAGTTCTTC
TRBV7-9	-	-	TRBJ1-2	CASSQGQGISNYGYTF	TGTGCCAGCAGCCAGGGGCAGGGGATTTCTAACTATGGCTACACCTTC
TRBV27	-	TRBD1	TRBJ1-6	CASRYRGLKFDSPLHF	TGTGCCAGCAGATACAGGGGTTTGAAATTCGATTCACCCCTCCACTTT
TRBV7-8	-	TRBD1	TRBJ1-1	CASSARTGGQEAFF	TGTGCCAGCAGCGCGAGGACAGGGGGCCAGGAAGCTTTCTTT
TRBV7-2	-	-	TRBJ1-5	CASSPARGGQPQHF	TGTGCCAGCAGCCCGGCCAGGGGCGGTCAGCCCCAGCATTTT
TRBV28	once	-	TRBJ1-1	CASRSSGVMNTEAFF	TGTGCCAGCAGAAGCAGCGGGGTAATGAACACTGAAGCTTTCTTT
TRBV7-8	-	-	TRBJ1-6	CASSFPRGRTGNSPLHF	TGTGCCAGCAGCTTCCCCCGAGGGAGAACGGGTAATTCACCCCTCCACTTT
TRBV6-5	-	TRBD2	TRBJ2-2	CASSPRGGTGELFF	TGTGCCAGCAGTCCCCGGGGGGGGACCGGGGAGCTGTTTTTT
TRBV11-1	-	TRBD1	TRBJ2-7	CASSLGTGVYEQYF	TGTGCCAGCAGCTTAGGGACAGGGGTCTACGAGCAGTACTTC
TRBV19	-	-	TRBJ1-1	CASRSAGGVTEAFF	TGTGCCAGTAGATCGGCGGGTGGGGTCACTGAAGCTTTCTTT
TRBV15	-	-	TRBJ1-2	CATSRDRGASSNYGYTF	TGTGCCACCAGCAGAGATCGTGGAGCCTCTTCAAACTATGGCTACACCTTC
TRBV27	-	-	TRBJ2-7	CASSLSGLGDEQYF	TGTGCCAGCAGTTTATCGGGCCTCGGGGACGAGCAGTACTTC
TRBV9	-	-	TRBJ2-5	CASSSGREETQYF	TGTGCCAGCAGCTCGGGGAGAGAAGAGACCCAGTACTTC
TRBV19	-	-	TRBJ2-7	CASSMTDRVSQGGNEQYF	TGTGCCAGTAGTATGACTGACAGGGTTTCCCAAGGCGGGAACGAGCAGTACTTC
TRBV6-2/TRBV6-3	-	TRBD2	TRBJ2-5	CASSFGTSGETQYF	TGTGCCAGCAGTTTTGGGACTAGCGGGGAGACCCAGTACTTC
TRBV3-1/TRBV3-2	-	-	TRBJ2-5	CASSQPGNGETQYF	TGTGCCAGCAGCCAACCGGGAAACGGGGAGACCCAGTACTTC
TRBV7-9	-	-	TRBJ1-1	CASSFPGRVNTEAFF	TGTGCCAGCAGCTTTCCCGGGAGGGTGAACACTGAAGCTTTCTTT
TRBV6-6	-	TRBD1	TRBJ1-2	CASSYGQGAKGYTF	TGTGCCAGCAGTTACGGACAGGGGGCGAAGGGCTACACCTTC